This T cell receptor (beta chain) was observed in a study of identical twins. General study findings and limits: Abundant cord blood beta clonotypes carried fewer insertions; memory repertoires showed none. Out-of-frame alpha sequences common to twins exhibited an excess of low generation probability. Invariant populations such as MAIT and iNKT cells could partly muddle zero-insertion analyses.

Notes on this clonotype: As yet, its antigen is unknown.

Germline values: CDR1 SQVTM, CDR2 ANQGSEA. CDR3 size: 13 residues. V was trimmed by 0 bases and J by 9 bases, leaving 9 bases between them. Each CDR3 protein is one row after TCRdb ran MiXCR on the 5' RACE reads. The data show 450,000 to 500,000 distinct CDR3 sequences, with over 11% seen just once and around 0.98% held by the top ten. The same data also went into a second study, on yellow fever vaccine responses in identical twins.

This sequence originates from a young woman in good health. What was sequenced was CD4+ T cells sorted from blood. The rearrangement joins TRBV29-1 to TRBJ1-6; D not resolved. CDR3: CSVEEFGSSPLHF. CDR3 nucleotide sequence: TGCAGCGTTGAAGAGTTCGGGAGTTCACCCCTCCACTTT.